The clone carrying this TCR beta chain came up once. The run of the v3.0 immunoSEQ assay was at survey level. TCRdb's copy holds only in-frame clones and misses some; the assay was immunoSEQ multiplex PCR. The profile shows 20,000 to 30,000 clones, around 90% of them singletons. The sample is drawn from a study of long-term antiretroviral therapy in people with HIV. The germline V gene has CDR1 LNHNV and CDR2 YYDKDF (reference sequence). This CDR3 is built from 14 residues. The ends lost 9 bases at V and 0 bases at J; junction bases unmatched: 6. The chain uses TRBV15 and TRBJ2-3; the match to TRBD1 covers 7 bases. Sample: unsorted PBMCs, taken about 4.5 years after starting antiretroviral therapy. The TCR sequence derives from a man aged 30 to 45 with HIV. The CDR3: CATDRAPSTDTQYF. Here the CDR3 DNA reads TGTGCCACAGACAGGGCCCCTAGCACAGATACGCAGTATTTT. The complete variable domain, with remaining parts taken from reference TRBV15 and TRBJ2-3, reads DAMVIQNPRYQVTQFGKPVTLSCSQTLNHNVMYWYQQKSSQAPKLLFHYYDKDFNNEADTPDNFQSRRPNTSFCFLDIRSPGLGDTAMYLCATDRAPSTDTQYFGPGTRLTVL.